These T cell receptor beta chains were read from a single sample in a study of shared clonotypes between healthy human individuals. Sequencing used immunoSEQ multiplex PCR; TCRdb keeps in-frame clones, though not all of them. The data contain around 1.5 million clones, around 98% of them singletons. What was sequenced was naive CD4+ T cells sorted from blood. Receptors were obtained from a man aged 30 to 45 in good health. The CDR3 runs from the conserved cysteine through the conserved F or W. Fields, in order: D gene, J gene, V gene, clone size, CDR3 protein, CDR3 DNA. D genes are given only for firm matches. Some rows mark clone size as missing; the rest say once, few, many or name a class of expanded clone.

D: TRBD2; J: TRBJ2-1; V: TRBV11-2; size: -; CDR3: CASSLESSGSWGTGYNEQFF; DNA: TGTGCCAGCAGCTTAGAGTCTAGCGGGAGCTGGGGGACTGGATACAATGAGCAGTTCTTC
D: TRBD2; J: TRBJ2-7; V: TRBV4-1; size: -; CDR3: CASSQDRGGSGPYEQYF; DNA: TGCGCCAGCAGCCAAGATCGGGGAGGGTCTGGCCCCTACGAGCAGTACTTC
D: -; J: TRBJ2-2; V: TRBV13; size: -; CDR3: CASSLNPPTPTVELFF; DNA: TGTGCCAGCAGCTTAAACCCTCCGACCCCGACCGTGGAGCTGTTTTTT
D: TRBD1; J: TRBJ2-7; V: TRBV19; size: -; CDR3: CASSPGQGPYEQYF; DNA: TGTGCCAGTAGTCCAGGACAGGGGCCCTACGAGCAGTACTTC
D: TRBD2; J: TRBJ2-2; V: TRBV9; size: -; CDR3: CASSVASGSVTGELFF; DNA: TGTGCCAGCAGCGTGGCTAGCGGGAGTGTCACCGGGGAGCTGTTTTTT
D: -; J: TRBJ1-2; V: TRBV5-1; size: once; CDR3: CASSPETGGYGYTF; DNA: TGCGCCAGCAGCCCCGAGACAGGCGGCTATGGCTACACCTTC
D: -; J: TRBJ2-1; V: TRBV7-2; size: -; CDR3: CASSLDGLRAQFF; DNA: TGTGCCAGCAGCTTAGATGGACTCCGCGCGCAGTTCTTC
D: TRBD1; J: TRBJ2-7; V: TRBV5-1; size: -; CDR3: CASSLPGQGYEQYF; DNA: TGCGCCAGCAGCTTGCCGGGACAGGGTTACGAGCAGTACTTC
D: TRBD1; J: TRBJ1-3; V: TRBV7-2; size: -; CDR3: CASSRGTGTGNTIYF; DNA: TGTGCCAGCAGCCGAGGGACAGGGACTGGAAACACCATATATTTT
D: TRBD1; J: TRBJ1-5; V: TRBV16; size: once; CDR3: CASSQPQDRARQPQHF; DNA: TGTGCCAGCAGCCAACCACAAGACAGGGCCCGGCAGCCCCAGCATTTT
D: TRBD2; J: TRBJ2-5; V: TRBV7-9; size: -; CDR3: CASSSPGLGETQYF; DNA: TGTGCCAGCAGCTCGCCGGGACTAGGAGAGACCCAGTACTTC
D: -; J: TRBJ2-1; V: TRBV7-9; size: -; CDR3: CASSLGLRNEQFF; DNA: TGTGCCAGCAGCTTAGGACTTCGGAATGAGCAGTTCTTC